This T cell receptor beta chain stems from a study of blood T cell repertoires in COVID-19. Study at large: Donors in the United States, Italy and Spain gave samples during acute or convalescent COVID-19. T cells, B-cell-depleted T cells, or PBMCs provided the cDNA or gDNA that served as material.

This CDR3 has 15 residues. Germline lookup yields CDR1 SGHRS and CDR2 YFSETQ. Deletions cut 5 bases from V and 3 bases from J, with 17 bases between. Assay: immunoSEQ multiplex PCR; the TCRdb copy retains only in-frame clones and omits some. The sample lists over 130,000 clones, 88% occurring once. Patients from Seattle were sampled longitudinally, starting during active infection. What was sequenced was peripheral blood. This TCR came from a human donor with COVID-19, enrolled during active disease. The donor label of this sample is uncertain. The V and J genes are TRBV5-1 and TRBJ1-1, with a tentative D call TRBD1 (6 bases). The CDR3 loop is CASRKLEQGYTEAFF. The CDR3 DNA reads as TGCGCCAGCAGAAAACTGGAACAGGGCTACACTGAAGCTTTCTTT.